The clone carrying this T cell receptor (beta chain) was seen more than once but under ten times. This entry is derived from a study of T-cell memory formation after mild COVID-19. One entry per CDR3 protein, called by TCRdb with MiXCR from the 5' RACE reads. Among a few hundred thousand distinct CDR3 sequences listed, 21% were seen once. Trimming at V came to 2 bases and at J to 6 bases, leaving 8 bases not matched to a gene. Germline CDR1 SGHTA, CDR2 FQGTGA. This CDR3 is built from 16 residues. This rearrangement joins TRBV7-3 to TRBJ2-3; 10 nucleotides match TRBD1. The TCR comes from an adult woman who had mild COVID-19 (a few samples of this study predate the infection). Cell type and time point are not known. The sequenced material came from PBMCs or a T cell subset sorted from them (not recorded which). CDR3 in DNA: TGTGCCAGCAGCTTAGGTGTCGGGACAGGGGCTGATACGCAGTATTTT. Encoded protein: CASSLGVGTGADTQYF.